This passage covers 20 T cell receptor beta chains from one sample sequenced in a study of Ad26.COV2.S vaccination and SARS-CoV-2 variants. Libraries were prepared by immunoSEQ multiplex PCR; TCRdb keeps only in-frame clonotypes and omits some of them. The sample carries roughly 400,000 clones, roughly 91% recorded once. Noted treatment: roughly 20 received Ad26.COV2.S at low or high dose, single or two shots; about 5 received placebo; per-sample allocation not given. Repertoires come from day 63 after the first vaccine or placebo injection. Sequencing used peripheral blood, obtained in a trial of Ad26.COV2.S vaccine versus placebo. Source of these receptors: a person between 18 and 65 years old who received the Ad26.COV2.S COVID-19 vaccine or a placebo.

The CDR3 nucleotides read TGTGCCAGCAAAGGGGACTTATCCTACGAGCAGTACTTC. It specifies CASKGDLSYEQYF. The rearrangement uses TRBV2 and TRBJ2-7, with a weak D call TRBD2 (6 bases). The CDR3 spans 13 residues. CDR1 and CDR2 from the germline V gene are SNHLY and FYNNEI. V was trimmed by 7 bases and J by 1 base, leaving 11 bases between them.

J is TRBJ1-6 and V is TRBV28, with a weak D call TRBD1 (6 bases). This CDR3 region has 14 residues. In germline, CDR1 is MDHEN, CDR2 SYDVKM. V gave up 3 bases and J gave up 6 bases, with 9 bases separating them. This CDR3 reads CASSLVDSNSPLHF. CDR3 bases: TGTGCCAGCAGTTTGGTGGACAGTAATTCACCCCTCCACTTT.

The rearrangement joins TRBV7-3 to TRBJ2-5, with D perhaps being TRBD1 or TRBD2 (6 bases each). The CDR3 runs 14 residues. CDR1 is SGHTA, CDR2 FQGTGA, per germline. V was clipped by 5 bases and J by 4 bases, with 14 bases between them. In DNA form, the CDR3 reads TGTGCCAGCAGCCTCACAGGGAGGAGAGAGACCCAGTACTTC. As protein: CASSLTGRRETQYF.

As DNA, the CDR3 is TGCGCCAGCAGCCCGGGAGTGGGGATAACCTACAATGAGCAGTTCTTC. This translates into CASSPGVGITYNEQFF. The chain combines TRBV5-1 with TRBJ2-1; D possibly corresponds to TRBD2 (6 bases). V dropped 4 bases and J dropped 2 bases, with 16 bases sitting between them. Germline assignment: CDR1 SGHRS and CDR2 YFSETQ. The CDR3 totals 16 residues.

This chain connects TRBV7-8 to TRBJ2-1; TRBD2 is a possible D gene (6 bases). V was cut by 6 bases and J by 4 bases, with 16 bases left in between. CDR3 size: 15 residues. CDR1 is SGHVS, CDR2 FQNEAQ, per germline. The CDR3 DNA follows: TGTGCCAGCAGGATCCGGGACTCCCCATACAATGAGCAGTTCTTC. This encodes CASRIRDSPYNEQFF.

The gene calls are TRBV28 and TRBJ2-7; 9 nucleotides align to TRBD1. This CDR3 has 15 amino acids. After removal of 6 bases from V and 2 bases from J, the junction contained 8 bases not matched to a gene. Germline V gene lookup returns CDR1 MDHEN and CDR2 SYDVKM. For the CDR3, the DNA is TGTGCCAGCAGACCTCTCCGGGACAGGGCCTACGAGCAGTACTTC. Encoded protein: CASRPLRDRAYEQYF.

The chain recombines TRBV11-2 with TRBJ2-2; D might be TRBD1 or TRBD2, each matching 5 bases. The germline V and J ends were trimmed by 2 bases and 4 bases, with 14 bases remaining between them. The CDR3 contains 16 residues. Germline V lookup: CDR1 SGHAT, CDR2 FQNNGV. The CDR3 loop is CASSLWAGTGTGELFF. Written as DNA, the CDR3 is TGTGCCAGCAGCTTATGGGCAGGGACGGGCACCGGGGAGCTGTTTTTT.

The V gene is TRBV5-1, the J gene TRBJ2-1, with no clear D. Per the germline V gene, CDR1 is SGHRS and CDR2 is YFSETQ. Trimming removed 0 bases from V and 4 bases from J, with 11 bases in between. The CDR3 sequence is 15 residues long. The DNA of the CDR3 is TGCGCCAGCAGCTTGGTCACGTCTATTTACAATGAGCAGTTCTTC. It specifies CASSLVTSIYNEQFF.

The J gene is TRBJ2-5, the V gene TRBV7-6; D possibly corresponds to TRBD2 (6 bases). The CDR3 loop spans 15 amino acids. Trimming left V 5 bases short and J 2 bases short, with 15 bases between. CDR1 and CDR2 from the germline V gene are SGHVS and FNYEAQ. DNA for the CDR3: TGTGCCAGCAGCCACGTTTGGAGGGAACAAGAGACCCAGTACTTC. This translates into CASSHVWREQETQYF.

This CDR3 reads CATSDTDSPNYGYTF. In nucleotides, the CDR3 is TGTGCCACCAGTGATACGGACAGCCCTAACTATGGCTACACCTTC. This chain joins TRBV24-1 and TRBJ1-2; D is possibly TRBD1 (6 bases). The CDR3 covers 15 residues. CDR1 and CDR2 from the germline V gene are KGHDR and SFDVKD. The V gene lost 3 bases and the J gene lost 0 bases, with 10 bases spanning the gap.

The rearrangement joins TRBV7-2 to TRBJ2-7, with TRBD2 matching over 7 bases. J gave up 9 bases and V 5 bases, and 19 bases lay outside the gene matches. Looked up from germline, CDR1 is SGHTA and CDR2 is FQGNSA. The CDR3 consists of 16 residues. Here the CDR3 reads CASSPDFGTTSFGQYF. The DNA for the CDR3 is TGTGCCAGCAGCCCAGACTTCGGGACTACCTCCTTCGGGCAGTACTTC.

This sequence joins TRBV5-6 and TRBJ2-5; 12 bases map to TRBD1. J lost 5 bases, V lost 1 base, and 6 bases had no gene match. The CDR3 spans 16 residues. In germline, CDR1 is SGHDT, CDR2 YYEEEE. CDR3 in amino acids: CASSLWDRGLGETQYF. In nucleotides, the CDR3 is TGTGCCAGCAGCTTGTGGGACAGGGGGCTCGGTGAGACCCAGTACTTC.

The chain carries TRBV7-8 and TRBJ1-1; 7 bases align to TRBD1. This CDR3 is built from 15 residues. The V and J ends lost 0 bases and 5 bases, in that order; junction bases with no gene match: 6. Germline-derived CDR1 and CDR2 are SGHVS and FQNEAQ. This CDR3 is CASSLAAGGETEAFF. CDR3 bases: TGTGCCAGCAGCTTAGCGGCAGGGGGTGAAACTGAAGCTTTCTTT.

V gene TRBV15 combines with J gene TRBJ1-2; D is ambiguous. V lost 3 bases, J lost 0 bases, and 5 bases lay in between. Germline V gene data show CDR1 as LNHNV and CDR2 as YYDKDF (reference sequence). The CDR3 has 13 amino acids. The CDR3 DNA reads TGTGCCACCAGCAGGGATACTAACTATGGCTACACCTTC. Translated, it gives CATSRDTNYGYTF.

The chain couples TRBV7-3 to TRBJ2-2; possibly TRBD1 or TRBD2 for D (6 bases each). Trimming stripped 5 bases from V and 0 bases from J, with 10 bases between. Per germline, CDR1 SGHTA and CDR2 FQGTGA. The length of the CDR3 is 15 residues. CDR3 bases: TGTGCCAGCAGCCGGGGGACATCGAACACCGGGGAGCTGTTTTTT. It specifies CASSRGTSNTGELFF.

J is TRBJ2-7 and V is TRBV27; TRBD1 aligns across 8 bases. Germline loops: CDR1 MNHEY, CDR2 SMNVEV (reference sequence). This CDR3 comprises 16 residues. Germline trimming cut 5 bases from V and 3 bases from J; bases unmatched to any gene: 12. The CDR3 here is CASSRQPPGGYYEQYF. In nucleotides, the CDR3 is TGTGCCAGCAGTCGCCAGCCGCCAGGGGGCTACTACGAGCAGTACTTC.

This clone was found a few times. V usage is TRBV7-3 and J usage is TRBJ2-3; TRBD1 matches at 8 bases. The trim removed 6 bases at V and 6 bases at J, leaving 2 bases unmatched. Germline CDR1 and CDR2: SGHTA and FQGTGA. The CDR3 consists of 12 residues. Here the CDR3 reads CASSHRGDTQYF. The CDR3 DNA reads TGTGCCAGCAGTCACAGGGGGGATACGCAGTATTTT.

The rearrangement uses TRBV27 and TRBJ2-7; TRBD1 is a possible D gene (6 bases). Germline V CDR1 and CDR2: MNHEY, SMNVEV (reference sequence). The CDR3 is 13 residues long. V lost 5 bases and J 6 bases, leaving 14 bases between the germline ends. For the CDR3, the DNA is TGTGCCAGCAGTCTACAGGGCACTAGCGAGCAGTACTTC. Its protein product is CASSLQGTSEQYF.

This clone was seen just once. The V call is TRBV10-2, the J call TRBJ2-1, with TRBD2 identical over 12 bases. The V gene end was trimmed by 0 bases and the J gene end by 8 bases; junction bases not matched to a gene: 2. This CDR3 spans 15 amino acids. CDR1 and CDR2 (germline): WSHSY, SAAADI. The CDR3 sequence is CASSESRLAGDEQFF. The CDR3 DNA sequence: TGCGCCAGCAGTGAGTCGCGACTAGCGGGGGATGAGCAGTTCTTC.

This clone has a single count. The genes are TRBV2 and TRBJ1-6; TRBD1 matches 7 bases. The CDR3 is 13 amino acids. The germline V gene encodes CDR1 SNHLY and CDR2 FYNNEI. The junction had 4 bases not matched to a gene; V was cut back by 7 bases and J by 7 bases. CDR3 in DNA: TGTGCCAGCACGGCACAGGGGAATTCACCCCTCCACTTT. Encoded protein: CASTAQGNSPLHF.